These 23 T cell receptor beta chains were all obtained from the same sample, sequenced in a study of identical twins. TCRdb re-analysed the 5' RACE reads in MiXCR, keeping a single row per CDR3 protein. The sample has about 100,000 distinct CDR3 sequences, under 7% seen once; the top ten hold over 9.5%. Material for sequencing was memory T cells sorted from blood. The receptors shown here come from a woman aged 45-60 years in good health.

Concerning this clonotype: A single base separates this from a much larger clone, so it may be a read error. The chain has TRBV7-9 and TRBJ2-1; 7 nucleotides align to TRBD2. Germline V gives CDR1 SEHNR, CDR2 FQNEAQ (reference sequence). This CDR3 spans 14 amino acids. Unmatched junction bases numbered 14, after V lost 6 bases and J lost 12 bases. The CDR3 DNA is TGTGCCAGCAGTACAAGCGGGACGAACGATGTGCAGTTCTTC. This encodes CASSTSGTNDVQFF.

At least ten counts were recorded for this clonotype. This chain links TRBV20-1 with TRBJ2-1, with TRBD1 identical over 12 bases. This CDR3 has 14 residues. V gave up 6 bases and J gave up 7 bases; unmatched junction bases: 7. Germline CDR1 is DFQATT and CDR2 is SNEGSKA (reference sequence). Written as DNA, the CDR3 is TGCAGTGCCGGGACAGGGGGCGAGCCGAATGAGCAGTTCTTC. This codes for CSAGTGGEPNEQFF.

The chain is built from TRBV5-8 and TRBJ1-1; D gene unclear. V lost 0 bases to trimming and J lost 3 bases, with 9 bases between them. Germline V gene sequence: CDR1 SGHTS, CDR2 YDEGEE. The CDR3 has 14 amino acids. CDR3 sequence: CASSLEASYTEAFF. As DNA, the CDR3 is TGTGCCAGCAGCTTGGAAGCCTCCTACACTGAAGCTTTCTTT.

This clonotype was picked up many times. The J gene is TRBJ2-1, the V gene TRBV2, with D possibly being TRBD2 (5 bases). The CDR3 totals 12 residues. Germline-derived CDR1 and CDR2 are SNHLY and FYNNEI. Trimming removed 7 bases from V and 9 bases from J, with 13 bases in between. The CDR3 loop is CASTTDRGEQFF. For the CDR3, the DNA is TGTGCCAGCACCACCGATCGGGGTGAGCAGTTCTTC. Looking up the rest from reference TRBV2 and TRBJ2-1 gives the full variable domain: EPEVTQTPSHQVTQMGQEVILRCVPISNHLYFYWYRQILGQKVEFLVSFYNNEISEKSEIFDDQFSVERPDGSNFTLKIRSTKLEDSAMYFCASTTDRGEQFFGPGTRLTVL.

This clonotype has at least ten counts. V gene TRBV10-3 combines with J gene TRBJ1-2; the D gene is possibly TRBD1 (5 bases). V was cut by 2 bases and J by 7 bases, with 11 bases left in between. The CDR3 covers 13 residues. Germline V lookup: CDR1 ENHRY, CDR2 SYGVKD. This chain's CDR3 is CAISEATGSGYTF. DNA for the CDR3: TGTGCCATCAGTGAGGCTACAGGAAGTGGCTACACCTTC.

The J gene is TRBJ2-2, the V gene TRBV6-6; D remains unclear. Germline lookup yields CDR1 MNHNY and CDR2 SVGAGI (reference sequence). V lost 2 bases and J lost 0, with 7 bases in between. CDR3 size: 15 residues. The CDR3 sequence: CASSYTSANTGELFF. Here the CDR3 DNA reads TGTGCCAGCAGTTACACATCTGCGAACACCGGGGAGCTGTTTTTT.

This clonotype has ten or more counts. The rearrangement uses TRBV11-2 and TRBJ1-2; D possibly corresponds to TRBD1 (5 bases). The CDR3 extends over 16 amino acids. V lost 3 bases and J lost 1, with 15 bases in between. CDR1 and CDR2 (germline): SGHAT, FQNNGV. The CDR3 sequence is CASSLLRRGNNYGYTF. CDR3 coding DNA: TGTGCCAGCAGCTTGTTAAGGCGGGGCAATAACTATGGCTACACCTTC.

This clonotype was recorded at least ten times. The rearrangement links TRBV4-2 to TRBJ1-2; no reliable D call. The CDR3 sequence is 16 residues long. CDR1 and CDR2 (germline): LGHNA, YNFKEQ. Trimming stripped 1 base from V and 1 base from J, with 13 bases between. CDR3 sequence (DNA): TGTGCCAGCAGCCAAGGGTCGGGCCGCCTTAACTATGGCTACACCTTC. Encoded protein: CASSQGSGRLNYGYTF.

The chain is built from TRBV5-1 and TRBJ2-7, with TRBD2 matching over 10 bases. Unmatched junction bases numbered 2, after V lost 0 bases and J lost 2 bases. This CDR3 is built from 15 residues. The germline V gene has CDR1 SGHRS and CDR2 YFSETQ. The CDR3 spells CASSLEAGGPYEQYF. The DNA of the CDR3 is TGCGCCAGCAGCTTGGAAGCGGGAGGGCCCTACGAGCAGTACTTC.

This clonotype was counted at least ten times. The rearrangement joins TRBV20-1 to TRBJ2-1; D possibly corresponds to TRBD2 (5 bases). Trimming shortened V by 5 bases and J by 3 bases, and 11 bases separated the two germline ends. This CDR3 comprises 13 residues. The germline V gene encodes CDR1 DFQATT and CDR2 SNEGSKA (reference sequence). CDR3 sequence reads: CSAPSGCYNEQFF. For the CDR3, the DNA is TGCAGTGCTCCCAGCGGATGCTACAATGAGCAGTTCTTC.

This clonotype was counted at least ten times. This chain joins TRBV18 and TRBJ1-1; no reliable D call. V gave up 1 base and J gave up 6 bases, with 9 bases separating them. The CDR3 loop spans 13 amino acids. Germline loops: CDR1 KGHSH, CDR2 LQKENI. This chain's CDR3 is CASSPQELSEAFF. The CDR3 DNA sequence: TGTGCCAGCTCACCACAGGAATTATCTGAAGCTTTCTTT.

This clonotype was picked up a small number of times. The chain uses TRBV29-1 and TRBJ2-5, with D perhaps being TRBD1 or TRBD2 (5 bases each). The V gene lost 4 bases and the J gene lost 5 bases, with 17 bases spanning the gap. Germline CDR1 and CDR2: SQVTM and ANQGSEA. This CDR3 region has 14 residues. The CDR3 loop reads CSVVGGGAGETQYF. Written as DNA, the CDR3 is TGCAGCGTTGTGGGTGGGGGAGCCGGGGAGACCCAGTACTTC.

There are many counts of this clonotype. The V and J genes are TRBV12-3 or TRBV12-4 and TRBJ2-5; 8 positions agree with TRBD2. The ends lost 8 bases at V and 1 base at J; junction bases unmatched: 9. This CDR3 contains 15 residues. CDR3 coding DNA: TGTGCCAGCTCAAGAGGCGGGACTAGCCAAGAGACCCAGTACTTC. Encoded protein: CASSRGGTSQETQYF.

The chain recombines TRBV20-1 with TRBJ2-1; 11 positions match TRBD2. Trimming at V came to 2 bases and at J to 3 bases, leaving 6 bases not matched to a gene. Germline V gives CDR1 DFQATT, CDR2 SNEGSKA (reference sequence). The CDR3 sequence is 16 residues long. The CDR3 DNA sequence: TGCAGTGCTAGACCCAGGACTAGCGGGCGCTACAATGAGCAGTTCTTC. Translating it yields CSARPRTSGRYNEQFF.

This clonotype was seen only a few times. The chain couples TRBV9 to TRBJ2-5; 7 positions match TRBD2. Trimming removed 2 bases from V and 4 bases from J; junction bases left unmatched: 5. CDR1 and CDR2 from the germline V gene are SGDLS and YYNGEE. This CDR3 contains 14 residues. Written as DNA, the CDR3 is TGTGCCAGCAGCGTGGGAGGGTTAGTAGAGACCCAGTACTTC. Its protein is CASSVGGLVETQYF.

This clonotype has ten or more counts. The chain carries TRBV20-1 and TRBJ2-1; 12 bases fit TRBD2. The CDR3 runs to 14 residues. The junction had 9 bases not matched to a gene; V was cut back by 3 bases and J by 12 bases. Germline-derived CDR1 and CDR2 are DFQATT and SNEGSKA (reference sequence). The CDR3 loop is CSASGASGRDWQFF. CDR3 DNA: TGCAGTGCTAGCGGAGCTAGCGGGAGGGATTGGCAGTTCTTC.

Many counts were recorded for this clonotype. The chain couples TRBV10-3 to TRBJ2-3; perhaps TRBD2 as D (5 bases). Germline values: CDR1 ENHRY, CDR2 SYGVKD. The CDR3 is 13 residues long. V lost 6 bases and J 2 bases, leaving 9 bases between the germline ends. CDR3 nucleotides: TGTGCCATCAGACCCGACTACACAGATACGCAGTATTTT. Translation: CAIRPDYTDTQYF.

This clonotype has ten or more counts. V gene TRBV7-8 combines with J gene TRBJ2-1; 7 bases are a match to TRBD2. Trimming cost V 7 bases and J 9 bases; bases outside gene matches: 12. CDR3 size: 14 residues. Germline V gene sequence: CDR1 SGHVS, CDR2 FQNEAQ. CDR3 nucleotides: TGTGCCAGCATCAAGTCGGCGGGGGAGGGTGAGCAGTTCTTC. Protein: CASIKSAGEGEQFF.

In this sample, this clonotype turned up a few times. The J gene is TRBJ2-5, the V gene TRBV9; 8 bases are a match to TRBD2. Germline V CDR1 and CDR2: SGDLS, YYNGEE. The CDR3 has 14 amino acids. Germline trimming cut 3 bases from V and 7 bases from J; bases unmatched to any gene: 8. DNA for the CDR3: TGTGCCAGCAGCGCCTCGGGAGGGTTCGTGACCCAGTACTTC. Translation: CASSASGGFVTQYF.

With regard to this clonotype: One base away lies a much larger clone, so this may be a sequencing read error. The CDR3 sequence: CASSYGPGAGDQYV. The CDR3 nucleotides are TGTGCCAGCAGTTACGGCCCGGGGGCCGGCGATCAGTACGTC. The chain recombines TRBV6-5 with TRBJ2-7; D may correspond to TRBD1 or TRBD2 (6 bases each). The germline V and J ends were trimmed by 2 bases and 10 bases, with 18 bases remaining between them. This CDR3 is 14 amino acids long. Germline V gene data show CDR1 as MNHEY and CDR2 as SVGAGI.

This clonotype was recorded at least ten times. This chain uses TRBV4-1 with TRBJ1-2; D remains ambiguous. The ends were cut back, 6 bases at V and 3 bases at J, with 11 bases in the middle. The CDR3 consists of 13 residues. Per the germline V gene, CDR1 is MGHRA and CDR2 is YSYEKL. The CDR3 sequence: CASSDVADYGYTF. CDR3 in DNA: TGCGCCAGCAGTGACGTAGCCGACTATGGCTACACCTTC.

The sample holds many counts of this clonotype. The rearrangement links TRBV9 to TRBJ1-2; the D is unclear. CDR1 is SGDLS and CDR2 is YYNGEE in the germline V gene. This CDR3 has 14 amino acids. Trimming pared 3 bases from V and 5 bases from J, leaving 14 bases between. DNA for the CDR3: TGTGCCAGCAGCGAGAGCCGGGTTGCATATGGCTACACCTTC. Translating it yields CASSESRVAYGYTF.

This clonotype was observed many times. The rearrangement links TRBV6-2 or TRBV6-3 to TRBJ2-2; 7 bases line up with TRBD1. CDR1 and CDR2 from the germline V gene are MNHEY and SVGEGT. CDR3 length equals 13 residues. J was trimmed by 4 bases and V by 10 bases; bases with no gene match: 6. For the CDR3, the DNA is TGTGCCAACCGACAGGGAAGCACCGGGGAGCTGTTTTTT. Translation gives CANRQGSTGELFF.